This record looks at one T cell receptor (beta chain) sequence and its context. This clonotype was counted at least ten times. Its antigen specificity is not known. Per-nucleotide qualities are absent, and no much larger clonotype sits a single base away. These data belong to a study of T-cell memory formation after mild COVID-19 (dated by TCRdb to about 2021). The study in broad terms: TCR sequence clusters from the two donors were largely donor specific. In two donors, T-cell clones that expanded and contracted after mild COVID-19 were followed by sequencing TCRalpha and TCRbeta repertoires longitudinally. Two young, previously healthy adult volunteers, one female and one male, were included in the cohort.

Ficoll-Paque density gradient centrifugation was used to isolate PBMCs. TCRdb records Illumina NovaSeq 6000 as the sequencer. Using 5'RACE with constant-segment primers, TCRalpha and TCRbeta cDNA libraries were constructed, with sample barcodes and unique molecular identifiers added in the process. RNA was extracted from every sample with Trizol reagent. The libraries were amplified in two PCR steps, and the second step added a second sample barcode and Illumina TruSeq adapters. The libraries were sequenced on an Illumina NovaSeq using 2 x 150 bp paired-end reads. As for how the authors treated the data: With migec v1.2.7, reads were demultiplexed and then collapsed into UMI-guided consensus sequences. Using mixcr v2.1.11, the UMI consensuses were aligned to TRA and TRB V and J templates and assembled into clonotypes. Clonotypes were classified as expanded or contracted when called significant by both edgeR and NoisET, with noise models trained on biological replicates. For edgeR calls, the thresholds were a false discovery rate-adjusted p below 0.01 and a log2 fold-change of 1. As an exploratory analysis of dynamics, PCA with hierarchical clustering was applied to max-normalized trajectories of the 1000 most abundant clonotypes. Separately sequenced CD4+ and CD8+ repertoires were used to assign the CD4 or CD8 phenotype of responding clones. Clones were called with MiXCR by TCRdb after fastp trimmed the public reads at Q25, and only in-frame beta chains were retained. Records with the same CDR3 protein are collapsed into one entry carrying the most frequent genes and DNA. These V and J calls originate from TCRdb's pipeline instead of the authors' own analysis. The sample data list 550,000 to 700,000 distinct CDR3 sequences, and 17% of these were observed just once. The top ten hold around 7.8% of the sample.

The V and J ends are trimmed by 0 bases and 6 bases, leaving 7 bases between them. The germline V gene provides CDR1 SGHDT and CDR2 YYEEEE. Measured from the cysteine to the phenylalanine, the CDR3 is 12 residues long. Solely the CDR3 DNA is kept, with 36 bases framed from the first base. General findings and caveats noted by the study authors: The second-wave clones that peaked on day 37 were not confirmed to be SARS-CoV-2 specific. The study covered only two mild cases, and larger cohorts including severe cases with pre-infection samples were considered necessary. Clones contracting from day 15 to 85 had balanced CD4/CD8 phenotypes, while a second wave expanding from day 15 to 37 was biased towards CD4+. Contracting CD4+ clones turned up mainly in the CM and EM memory subsets, whereas EMRA was where CD8+ clones were enriched. The detection of some responding clones in pre-infection memory suggests that pre-existing cross-reactive memory T cells joined the SARS-CoV-2 response.

The sequence was obtained from an adult woman who had mild COVID-19 (a few samples of this study predate the infection). The sample titles of this study are shuffled in the database, so cell type and time point are left out; the donor was told from shared clones. Sequenced: PBMCs or a T cell subset sorted from them (not recorded which). The sequence is built from TRBV5-6 and TRBJ2-7; a tentative D call is TRBD1 (5 bases match). The nucleotide sequence reads TGTGCCAGCAGCTTGGTAAGGGGCGAGCAGTACTTC. It is translated as CASSLVRGEQYF.